This T cell receptor (beta chain) was identified during a study of T cells in Graves' hyperthyroidism and ophthalmopathy. Subjects with ophthalmopathy showed a Clinical Activity Score no lower than 3, a NOSPECS grade no lower than 4, and a duration shorter than 3 months. Used for diagnoses were clinical symptoms, serum thyroxine and TRAb, thyroid ultrasound and orbital computed tomography. A few counts support this clonotype. Its antigen is currently unknown. A much larger clone lies a single base off, so this may be a read error. Deletions cut 6 bases from V and 4 bases from J, with 21 bases between. There are 16 residues in the CDR3. The study's findings and limits: The model predicted ophthalmopathy a median around seven months before onset. A model built on 13 V-J features separated ophthalmopathy from stable hyperthyroidism.

RNA transcripts gave rise to amplified TCR beta CDR3 regions. When the TCR CDR3 underwent first-round RT-PCR, the HTBI primer set was used. MiXCR, run by TCRdb on the multiplex PCR reads, gives a single entry per CDR3 protein. Found here are about 400,000 distinct CDR3 sequences, over 11% of them singletons; the top ten hold around 28%. This clonotype originated in a man aged 45-65 years with Graves' ophthalmopathy. Specimen: blood. The chain combines TRBV12-3 or TRBV12-4 with TRBJ1-2, with a possible D match to TRBD1 (5 bases). CDR3 coding DNA: TGTGCCAGCAGCCGCTTCTGGTCGGGCAGGGCCTATGGCTACACCTTC. It codes for CASSRFWSGRAYGYTF.